The rows below give T cell receptor beta chains drawn from one sample of a study of cytomegalovirus exposure and HLA in healthy donors. Sequencing was performed with immunoSEQ multiplex PCR; in TCRdb, only in-frame clones are kept and a portion is missing. The sample lists 100,000 to 150,000 clones, over 60% occurring once. Source material: PBMCs. The receptors were sampled from a man aged 50 to 60 in good health and CMV-seronegative. Both conserved end residues are trimmed from each CDR3. The D gene is left open where the match is weak.

D	J	V	CDR3
.	TRBJ1-1	TRBV5-5	ASSLVANTEAF
TRBD1	TRBJ1-2	TRBV5-1	ASSATGGEDYGYT
.	TRBJ1-6	TRBV27	ASSLGEGNSPLH
TRBD1	TRBJ2-5	TRBV2	ASRGDSQETQY
TRBD2	TRBJ2-3	TRBV5-5	ASRGTRRADTQY
.	TRBJ1-4	TRBV2	ASRLGSAAGEEKLF
TRBD2	TRBJ2-4	TRBV28	ASSLWEGAKNIQY
TRBD1	TRBJ2-1	TRBV29-1	SVEEQGYGEQF
TRBD1	TRBJ1-1	TRBV7-8	ASSLEYRGGGAF
.	TRBJ1-3	TRBV2	ASSARRGTGNTIY
.	TRBJ1-4	TRBV11-2	ASSLGASNEKLF
.	TRBJ2-2	TRBV9	ASSGLGGELF
TRBD1	TRBJ2-2	TRBV9	ASSGKGANTGELF
TRBD1	TRBJ1-2	TRBV19	ASSSQTTGGVFSNYGYT
.	TRBJ1-2	TRBV11-2	ASSLNSRGYGYT
.	TRBJ1-1	TRBV19	ASSYRDTEAF
TRBD1	TRBJ1-6	TRBV5-1	ASSLATGTNSPLH
.	TRBJ1-1	TRBV2	ASSESIGGRRTEAF
.	TRBJ2-3	TRBV11-3	ASSTGLSRSTDTQY
TRBD1	TRBJ1-6	TRBV9	ASSVVDRGNSPLH
.	TRBJ1-5	TRBV7-8	ASSLVWVRGSNQPQH
.	TRBJ1-2	TRBV14	ASSQGGYGYT
.	TRBJ2-2	TRBV2	ASSESRGAGELF
TRBD1	TRBJ1-4	TRBV19	ASSAPGTGREKLF
TRBD2	TRBJ2-1	TRBV2	ASSEDGSGGYNEQF
.	TRBJ1-2	TRBV19	ASSPRETYGYT
TRBD1	TRBJ2-7	TRBV9	ASGPGQGSNEQY
.	TRBJ2-3	TRBV14	ASSSTGQSFDTQY
TRBD1	TRBJ2-7	TRBV6-5	ASGGSGTDSYEQY
.	TRBJ1-1	TRBV5-6	ASSSGPGAEAF
TRBD1	TRBJ1-5	TRBV5-5	ASSVTGGGNQPQH
TRBD2	TRBJ2-3	TRBV2	ASSIGLAEIDTQY
.	TRBJ2-1	TRBV7-9	SSSTHSYEQF